What follows are 21 T cell receptor beta chains derived from one specimen sequenced in a study of human T cells and chemical hapten exposure. Specified time point: pre-sensitization, week 0. The treatment is: therapeutic diphenylcyclopropenone sensitization with weekly scalp DPC. TCRdb recomputed calls from the RACE reads with MiXCR, one row per CDR3 protein. In the table there are about 40,000 distinct CDR3 sequences, about 10% of which are singletons. The input for sequencing was whole blood, taken in connection with sensitization to the hapten diphenylcyclopropenone (DPC). These TCRs come from a man aged 30 to 45 with alopecia areata. Some clones in this sample may be carry-over from other donors' samples.

The J gene is TRBJ2-4, the V gene TRBV15, with TRBD2 matching 10 bases. The V gene's germline CDR1 is LNHNV and CDR2 YYDKDF (reference sequence). J lost 1 base, V lost 1 base, and 7 bases had no gene match. The CDR3 contains 18 residues. In nucleotides, the CDR3 is TGTGCCACCAGCAGAGCCCCACTTAGCGGGAGGGCCAAAAACATTCAGTACTTC. As protein: CATSRAPLSGRAKNIQYF.

The rearrangement links TRBV28 to TRBJ2-1; 13 nucleotides agree with TRBD2. CDR1 MDHEN and CDR2 SYDVKM come from the germline V gene. V was clipped by 5 bases and J by 0 bases; unmatched bases: 4. The CDR3 contains 17 residues. CDR3 loop: CASSHTSGRGSYNEQFF. The DNA of the CDR3 is TGTGCCAGCAGTCATACTAGCGGGAGGGGCTCCTACAATGAGCAGTTCTTC.

This clonotype was detected ten times or more. The chain uses TRBV5-4 and TRBJ2-1; 9 nucleotides line up with TRBD2. Germline values: CDR1 SGHNT, CDR2 YYREEE (reference sequence). The CDR3 covers 15 residues. Unmatched junction bases numbered 14, after V lost 4 bases and J lost 12 bases. The CDR3 region is CASSPRLAEYSGQFF. The CDR3 DNA is TGTGCCAGCAGCCCCCGACTAGCGGAGTATTCGGGGCAGTTCTTC. The full variable domain, in which reference TRBV5-4 and TRBJ2-1 provide the parts outside the CDR3, is ETGVTQSPTHLIKTRGQQVTLRCSSQSGHNTVSWYQQALGQGPQFIFQYYREEENGRGNFPPRFSGLQFPNYSSELNVNALELDDSALYLCASSPRLAEYSGQFFGPGTRLTVL.

This clonotype was counted many times. V is TRBV2 and J is TRBJ1-2; D gene unclear. The CDR3 length is 11 residues. Germline V CDR1 and CDR2: SNHLY, FYNNEI. Trimming stripped 8 bases from V and 3 bases from J, with 7 bases between. CDR3 loop: CASERDYGYTF. The CDR3 DNA reads TGTGCCAGCGAGAGGGACTATGGCTACACCTTC.

This clonotype has a handful of counts. This chain connects TRBV20-1 to TRBJ2-3; TRBD2 matches at 7 bases. Per germline, CDR1 DFQATT and CDR2 SNEGSKA (reference sequence). V gave up 2 bases and J gave up 4 bases; unmatched junction bases: 6. This CDR3 spans 14 amino acids. The CDR3, as DNA: TGCAGTGCTAGACCCGGGGCGGGGGCAGATACGCAGTATTTT. It is translated as CSARPGAGADTQYF.

The V and J genes are TRBV29-1 and TRBJ1-4; 9 nucleotides line up with TRBD1. The length of the CDR3 is 13 residues. The junction had 6 bases not matched to a gene; V was cut back by 6 bases and J by 7 bases. Looked up from germline, CDR1 is SQVTM and CDR2 is ANQGSEA. The CDR3 DNA follows: TGCAGCGTGAGACAGGGGGATATTGAAAAACTGTTTTTT. Its protein product is CSVRQGDIEKLFF.

This clonotype came up a few times. The chain has TRBV6-2 or TRBV6-3 and TRBJ2-1; D is uncertain. V was trimmed by 6 bases and J by 5 bases, leaving 14 bases between them. This CDR3 has 14 residues. Germline loops: CDR1 MNHEY, CDR2 SVGEGT. In DNA, the CDR3 is TGTGCCAGCAGACTCGGTCTTGGACACAATGAGCAGTTCTTC. It is translated as CASRLGLGHNEQFF.

This clonotype was seen at least ten times. The gene calls are TRBV9 and TRBJ2-5; D might be TRBD2 (5 bases). This CDR3 comprises 13 residues. The V end was cut by 0 bases, the J end by 9 bases, with 12 bases between. Germline V gives CDR1 SGDLS, CDR2 YYNGEE. The chain's CDR3 is CASSVADPGAQYF. The CDR3 bases are TGTGCCAGCAGCGTAGCTGACCCCGGGGCCCAGTACTTC.

As to this clonotype: Lacking the conserved final phenylalanine or tryptophan, this CDR3 likely reflects a read error. This sequence joins TRBV29-1 and TRBJ1-2, with TRBD1 identical over 7 bases. The ends lost 7 bases at V and 2 bases at J; junction bases unmatched: 4. The germline CDR1 and CDR2 sequences are SQVTM and ANQGSEA. The CDR3 is 12 amino acids. The CDR3 nucleotides are TGCAGCGCTCCGACAGGGAACTATGGCTACACCTAC. Translated: CSAPTGNYGYTY.

The chain uses TRBV12-3 or TRBV12-4 and TRBJ2-1; 14 nucleotides align to TRBD2. Trimming removed 5 bases from V and 10 bases from J; junction bases left unmatched: 7. The CDR3 is 15 amino acids. CDR3 sequence: CASSQGTSGSGEQFF. The CDR3 region has the DNA TGTGCCAGCAGTCAAGGGACTAGCGGGAGTGGGGAGCAGTTCTTC.

The CDR3 here is CASLYDRDSPLHF. The CDR3 coding sequence is TGTGCCAGCCTTTATGACAGGGATTCACCCCTCCACTTT. The rearrangement joins TRBV6-1 to TRBJ1-6, with TRBD1 matching 7 bases. CDR1 and CDR2 (germline): MNHNS, SASEGT. The CDR3 runs 13 residues. V lost 8 bases, J lost 8 bases, and 6 bases stayed unmatched.

This clonotype was counted many times. The rearrangement links TRBV9 to TRBJ2-3; TRBD2 agrees at 10 bases. This CDR3 comprises 17 residues. Germline values: CDR1 SGDLS, CDR2 YYNGEE. Trimming took 0 bases from V and 6 from J; bases not matched to a gene: 10. This chain's CDR3 is CASSVGPAGGLVDTQYF. CDR3 nucleotide sequence: TGTGCCAGCAGCGTAGGTCCAGCGGGAGGGCTTGTGGATACGCAGTATTTT.

This clonotype came up a few times. The rearrangement joins TRBV5-6 to TRBJ1-1; D is ambiguous. CDR3 length: 14 amino acids. Germline loops: CDR1 SGHDT, CDR2 YYEEEE. V lost 2 bases and J lost 0, with 8 bases in between. CDR3 coding DNA: TGTGCCAGCAGCTTTGGGATGGTGAACACTGAAGCTTTCTTT. This sequence encodes CASSFGMVNTEAFF.

The rearrangement links TRBV4-3 to TRBJ2-2; 9 positions agree with TRBD2. V was pared by 1 base and J by 3 bases, with 6 bases of the junction left unmatched. The CDR3 is 17 amino acids. Germline V gives CDR1 LGHNA, CDR2 YSLEER. The CDR3 DNA sequence: TGCGCCAGCAGCCAAGGTGGCGGGAGGGCCTACACCGGGGAGCTGTTTTTT. Translated: CASSQGGGRAYTGELFF.

The rearrangement uses TRBV6-1 and TRBJ2-3; 10 bases agree with TRBD2. V trimming: 5 bases; J trimming: 2 bases; junction bases outside the gene matches: 7. Germline-derived CDR1 and CDR2 are MNHNS and SASEGT. This CDR3 comprises 16 residues. The CDR3 DNA sequence: TGTGCCAGCAGTTCTACTAGCGGGGCGATCACAGATACGCAGTATTTT. This sequence encodes CASSSTSGAITDTQYF.

Comments on this clonotype: The germline gene is not matched at one end of the junction; a read error may be the cause. The gene calls are TRBV28 and TRBJ1-2, with a possible D match to TRBD1 (5 bases). The germline gives CDR1 MDHEN, CDR2 SYDVKM. The CDR3 extends over 14 amino acids. Here the CDR3 DNA reads TGTGCCGGCAGCCGGGGGATTACTAACTATGGCTACACCTTC. Translating gives CAGSRGITNYGYTF.

V gene TRBV6-5 combines with J gene TRBJ1-4; D gene ambiguous. CDR1 is MNHEY and CDR2 is SVGAGI in the germline V gene. The CDR3 covers 15 residues. With 2 bases removed from V and 1 base from J, the gap between germline ends came to 8 bases. This CDR3 is CASSYRHGTNEKLFF. The CDR3 nucleotides are TGTGCCAGCAGTTACAGGCACGGAACTAATGAAAAACTGTTTTTT.

There are a few counts of this clonotype. The rearrangement links TRBV6-5 to TRBJ1-2; D might be TRBD1 (6 bases). This CDR3 contains 15 residues. V lost 1 base and J 4 bases, leaving 13 bases between the germline ends. Germline CDR1 reads MNHEY; CDR2 reads SVGAGI. CDR3 sequence (DNA): TGTGCCAGCAGTTACTGGGGGCAAAGGGTCTATGGCTACACCTTC. Amino acids: CASSYWGQRVYGYTF.

This clonotype was picked up a small number of times. The chain recombines TRBV20-1 with TRBJ2-1; weak D call: TRBD2 (5 bases). CDR1 DFQATT and CDR2 SNEGSKA come from the germline V gene (reference sequence). V lost 5 bases to trimming and J lost 10 bases, with 12 bases between them. The CDR3 loop spans 11 amino acids. CDR3 in amino acids: CSASGPSEQFF. In DNA, the CDR3 is TGCAGTGCTTCCGGTCCTAGCGAGCAGTTCTTC.

This clonotype was found many times. The chain recombines TRBV5-6 with TRBJ2-1; D is possibly TRBD1 (5 bases). Per germline, CDR1 SGHDT and CDR2 YYEEEE. The V end lost 4 bases, the J end lost 8 bases, and 13 bases lay between the germline ends. This CDR3 spans 13 amino acids. This CDR3 reads CASSTISGYEQFF. CDR3 in DNA: TGTGCCAGCAGCACAATTTCAGGGTATGAGCAGTTCTTC.

At least ten counts were recorded for this clonotype. The V gene is TRBV5-1, the J gene TRBJ1-2, with D maybe TRBD1 (6 bases). V lost 8 bases and J lost 4, with 15 bases in between. This CDR3 is 13 amino acids long. Per germline, CDR1 SGHRS and CDR2 YFSETQ. The CDR3 DNA follows: TGCGCCAGTTCAGGGGATGAAATCTATGGCTACACCTTC. Protein: CASSGDEIYGYTF.